This T cell receptor beta chain was obtained from a study of OX40 agonist ivuxolimab in advanced cancers. General study results and limits: Low normalized T-cell clonal expansion was additionally recorded for some nonresponders.

Patients who had autoimmune disease history or got systemic immunosuppression were left out. Samples were taken at baseline and on day 1 of cycles 4 and 7. There are 14 residues in the CDR3. The V end lost 0 bases, the J end lost 7 bases, and 9 bases lay between the germline ends. Germline CDR1 is ENHRY and CDR2 is SYGVKD. Notes on this clone: The antigen remains unidentified.

Repertoires were generated with immunoSEQ multiplex PCR, while TCRdb's copy carries only in-frame clones and drops some. Of about 70,000 clones in the sample, about 86% are singletons; the top ten hold approximately 2.8%. The sequencing used CD4+ or CD8+ T cells sorted from blood, collected in a trial of the OX40 agonist ivuxolimab. The V and J genes are TRBV10-3 and TRBJ1-4, with D unclear. The TCR comes from an adult with an advanced solid tumor such as melanoma, head and neck, liver or kidney cancer. This CDR3 is CAISESGFAEKLFF. CDR3 nucleotide sequence: TGTGCCATCAGTGAGTCTGGATTCGCTGAAAAACTGTTTTTT.